The sequence of this T cell receptor beta chain was determined in a study of T cell responses to AZD1222 COVID-19 vaccine. Study-wide background: Timing groups of about 4 and about 12 weeks for second doses were pooled. General study findings and limits: As reported, nearly half of all spike-specific TCRs target variant regions that are unmutated. All repertoire sampling was performed exclusively after the peak T cell response. Only five to seven AZD1222 recipients were seropositive at baseline.

Sequencing was performed with immunoSEQ multiplex PCR; in TCRdb, only in-frame clones are kept and a portion is missing. This sample yields some 80,000 clones, of which about 82% are seen a single time; roughly 8.7% belongs to the top ten. Regarding this clone: Its specificity is unknown.

The CDR3 covers 16 residues. The germline V gene encodes CDR1 GTSNPN and CDR2 SVGIG (reference sequence). The V end lost 1 base, the J end lost 2 bases, and 15 bases lay between the germline ends. This chain joins TRBV30 and TRBJ1-3; maybe TRBD1 (6 bases). This sample comprised peripheral blood, obtained on day 0 of AZD1222 vaccination. This clonotype originated in an adult in good health. The chain's CDR3 is CAWSEGGPGAGNTIYF. The CDR3 DNA is TGTGCCTGGAGTGAAGGGGGGCCAGGGGCTGGAAACACCATATATTTT. Full variable domain (rest looked up from reference TRBV30 and TRBJ1-3): SQTIHQWPATLVQPVGSPLSLECTVEGTSNPNLYWYRQAAGRGLQLLFYSVGIGQISSEVPQNLSASRPQDRQFILSSKKLLLSDSGFYLCAWSEGGPGAGNTIYFGEGSWLTVV.